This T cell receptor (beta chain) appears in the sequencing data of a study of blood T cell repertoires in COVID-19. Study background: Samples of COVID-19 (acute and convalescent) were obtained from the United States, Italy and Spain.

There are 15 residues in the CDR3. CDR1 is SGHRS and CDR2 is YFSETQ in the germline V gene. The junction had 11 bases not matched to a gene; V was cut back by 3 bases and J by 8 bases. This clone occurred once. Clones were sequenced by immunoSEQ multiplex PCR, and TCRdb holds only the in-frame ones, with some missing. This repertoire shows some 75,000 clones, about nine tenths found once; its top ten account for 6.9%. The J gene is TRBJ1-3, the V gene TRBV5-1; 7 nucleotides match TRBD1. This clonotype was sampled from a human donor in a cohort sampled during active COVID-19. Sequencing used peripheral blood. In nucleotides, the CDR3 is TGCGCCAGCAGCTCCATACCCCAGGGGACAGACACCATATATTTT. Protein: CASSSIPQGTDTIYF. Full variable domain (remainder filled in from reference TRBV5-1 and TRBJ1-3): KAGVTQTPRYLIKTRGQQVTLSCSPISGHRSVSWYQQTPGQGLQFLFEYFSETQRNKGNFPGRFSGRQFSNSRSEMNVSTLELGDSALYLCASSSIPQGTDTIYFGEGSWLTVV.